The present entry profiles one TCR beta chain with its context. Its target antigen remains unknown. Base qualities were left out, and no much larger clone turns up one base away. This sample stems from a study of long-term antiretroviral therapy in people with HIV (dated by TCRdb to the early 2020s). Background for the entire study: The earliest samples were collected roughly a decade before the 2015 WHO recommendation for immediate ART, at a time when ART was usually postponed until CD4 counts fell. From fewer than 35 adults with confirmed HIV infection, the cohort provided under 200 cryopreserved PBMC samples, gathered serially across a mean of around 6 years (range 1-12). Test extractions of a monoclonal T-cell line alongside 30 to 35 polyclonal samples showed no cross-contamination during QIAcube processing. A retrospective serial study tested whether ART initiation and durable HIV suppression were associated with changes in peripheral blood TRB repertoire composition and diversity. About 35% of the 30 participants with HIV were female.

General conclusions and limits of the study: The samples span the years 2004 to 2017, and the ART regimens used at that time may not be as effective as current regimens. Unsorted PBMC were profiled instead of sorted CD4+ and CD8+ T cells because pre-ART samples had limited cell numbers. CDR3 length ranges in HIV repertoires were narrower than in controls, and network structure suggested an antigen-experienced repertoire with only a slight naive shift after ART. A significant increase in TRB diversity was found to be associated with ART initiation, although TRB diversity was observed to remain significantly below that of transplant donor controls even after long-term ART. Owing to limited PBMC availability, only the TCR beta chain was sequenced, without alpha chain pairing. At every time point, the repertoire was dominated by expanded TRB clones first identified before ART initiation, although this dominance fluctuated and, in many PLHIV, declined after ART. Inferences about post-ART repertoire changes were limited because no data were available on ART adherence, viral resistance or therapy changes.

The immunoSEQ hsTCRB v3.0 assay was used at survey level resolution to sequence the TRB variable region. The target sequencing depth for TRB was roughly 35,000-50,000 T-cell genomes per sample. TRB libraries were pooled and sequenced on an Illumina MiSeq using a v3 150-cycle kit. Under the source paper's analysis protocol: Repertoire analysis was performed in R inside a reproducible Nextflow workflow that covered QC, data transformation and analysis. Custom analyses were implemented in LymphoSeq2, an R package for AIRR-Seq data exploration. A few samples yielding fewer than 5000 total TRB sequences were excluded, leaving more than 150 analyzed HIV repertoires. Among the roughly 190 retained HIV repertoires, 59 were collected before ART initiation and 129 after ART initiation. Repertoires were downsampled to 5000 TRB nucleotide sequences, and summary statistics were averaged over 100 downsampling iterations. The analysis kept only TRB sequences whose CDR3 regions were at least seven amino acids long. Two measures captured diversity: a Shannon entropy-derived clonality score and the Gini coefficient. In repertoire networks, the top 5000 CDR3 amino acid sequences were linked whenever an edit distance of one separated two sequences. For TRB CDR3 amino acid sequences, GLIPH2 was used to predict antigen specificity groups and MHC restriction. CDR3 amino acid sequences were matched against VDJdb and McPAS-TCR to flag known CMV, EBV, HIV or tissue antigen associations. Pre-ART, post-ART and control groups were compared with Wilcoxon signed-rank tests and Holm-Bonferroni correction. This is the immuneACCESS table as TCRdb keeps it, with only in-frame sequences that have V and J called. A part of the clones is gone; compared with another copy, unresolved V genes explain less than half, and the rest is unexplained. That table supplies the V and J calls and clone size; D and trimming were determined from the DNA. For this sample there are tens of thousands of clones; more than 75% appear just once. Together, the top ten hold around 8.6% of the sample.

For CDR1 and CDR2, the germline V gene (reference sequence) lists SGHNT and YYREEE. From the cysteine up to the phenylalanine, the CDR3 has a length of 14 residues. The DNA shown is the 42-base CDR3, in frame from base 1. V is pared back by 4 bases and J by 5 bases, with 16 bases lying between the germline termini. Participants were included only if at least one PBMC sample before ART initiation and at least two post-ART samples were available. All participants with HIV were treated in the United States of America. Before DNA extraction, cryopreserved samples of about 0.95-10 million PBMC were thawed and washed. At the time of the earliest PBMC sample, participants with HIV were aged between roughly 20 and 55 years. PBMC samples from each participant spanned 1-4 timepoints before ART initiation and 2-8 timepoints after ART initiation, with a median of 7 samples. Serial HIV viral load, CD4+ T-cell count, ART history and demographic data were obtained for every participant. Genomic DNA was extracted from unsorted PBMC with a Qiagen kit on a QIAcube, processed in batches of 12 samples.

Here the chain combines TRBV5-4 and TRBJ2-7; no D segment can be confidently identified. Sequencing was performed on unsorted PBMCs, taken 0.2 years before starting antiretroviral therapy. This receptor was obtained from a man younger than 30 with HIV. CDR3 sequence: CASSNGLGRDEQYF. In nucleotide form, the sequence is TGTGCCAGCAGCAATGGGTTGGGTAGGGACGAGCAGTACTTC.